This TCR beta chain is drawn from a study of T cells in Graves' hyperthyroidism and ophthalmopathy. V was pared by 0 bases and J by 12 bases, with 12 bases of the junction left unmatched. The CDR3 contains 15 residues. The germline V gene has CDR1 GTSNPN and CDR2 SVGIG (reference sequence). Stable hyperthyroidism: no ophthalmopathy progression over 18 months of follow-up. This clonotype was counted at least ten times. Amplification of TCR beta CDR3 regions used RNA as the template. First-round RT-PCR with HTBI primers amplified the TCR CDR3 region. TCRdb recomputed calls from the multiplex PCR reads with MiXCR, one row per CDR3 protein. The sample holds 350,000 to 500,000 distinct CDR3 sequences; about 13% are singletons and the top ten take around 5.3%.

V and J are TRBV30 and TRBJ2-1, with 9 positions matching TRBD2. The sequencing input was blood. The TCR sequence derives from a woman aged 18-29 years with Graves' hyperthyroidism. Here the CDR3 DNA reads TGTGCCTGGAGTGTACGATCGCGGGAGGGCCTATGGCAGTTCTTC. Residues: CAWSVRSREGLWQFF.